This TCR beta chain was identified during a study of blood T cell repertoires in COVID-19. The wider study: Samples representing acute and convalescent COVID-19 were sourced from the United States, Italy and Spain. In each case, the material was cDNA or gDNA derived from T cells, B-cell-depleted T cells, or PBMCs.

Authors' analysis steps: Amplification from reference gene primers served as the basis for estimated nucleated cell counts. The table came from immunoSEQ multiplex PCR; TCRdb's copy has only in-frame clones and leaves some out. That table gives V, J and clone size, and the DNA gave D and trimming. The sample has hundreds of thousands of clones, over 70% seen once. The CDR3 runs 15 residues. Trimming pared 0 bases from V and 5 bases from J, leaving 10 bases between. Germline loops: CDR1 KGHSH, CDR2 LQKENI. This clone was seen once. The specimen sequenced was peripheral blood. The rearrangement joins TRBV18 to TRBJ2-2; TRBD2 is a possible D gene (6 bases). The clonotype was recovered from a man of 80 years or more with acute or convalescent COVID-19. The CDR3 reads CASSPPGGGTGELFF. DNA for the CDR3: TGTGCCAGCTCACCACCCGGGGGTGGAACCGGGGAGCTGTTTTTT.